The source of this T cell receptor (beta chain) is a study of glioma-infiltrating T cells. Study-wide results and caveats: Gliomas, especially low-grade, showed above-expected tissue-blood divergence; non-neoplastic patients showed below.

TCR alpha and beta CDR3 regions were amplified from RNA using iRepertoire nested multiplex PCR. Each CDR3 protein is one row after TCRdb ran MiXCR on the multiplex PCR reads. The repertoire holds more than 100,000 distinct CDR3 sequences, with about 28% as singletons. As regards this clonotype: Its cognate antigen is unknown.

Germline CDR1 is SEHNR and CDR2 is FQNEAQ (reference sequence). This CDR3 is 15 amino acids long. V was cut by 5 bases and J by 6 bases, with 19 bases left in between. The clonotype originates from a human donor with low-grade glioma or glioblastoma, undergoing nonglioma brain surgery, or in good health (not recorded which). This sequence joins TRBV7-9 and TRBJ1-2; D may be TRBD1 (5 bases). The sample taken for sequencing was glioma tissue, nonneoplastic brain tissue, or PBMCs (not recorded which). Written as DNA, the CDR3 is TGTGCCAGCAGCCCCGCACAACCTCAGGGCGATGGCTACACCTTC. Its translation is CASSPAQPQGDGYTF.